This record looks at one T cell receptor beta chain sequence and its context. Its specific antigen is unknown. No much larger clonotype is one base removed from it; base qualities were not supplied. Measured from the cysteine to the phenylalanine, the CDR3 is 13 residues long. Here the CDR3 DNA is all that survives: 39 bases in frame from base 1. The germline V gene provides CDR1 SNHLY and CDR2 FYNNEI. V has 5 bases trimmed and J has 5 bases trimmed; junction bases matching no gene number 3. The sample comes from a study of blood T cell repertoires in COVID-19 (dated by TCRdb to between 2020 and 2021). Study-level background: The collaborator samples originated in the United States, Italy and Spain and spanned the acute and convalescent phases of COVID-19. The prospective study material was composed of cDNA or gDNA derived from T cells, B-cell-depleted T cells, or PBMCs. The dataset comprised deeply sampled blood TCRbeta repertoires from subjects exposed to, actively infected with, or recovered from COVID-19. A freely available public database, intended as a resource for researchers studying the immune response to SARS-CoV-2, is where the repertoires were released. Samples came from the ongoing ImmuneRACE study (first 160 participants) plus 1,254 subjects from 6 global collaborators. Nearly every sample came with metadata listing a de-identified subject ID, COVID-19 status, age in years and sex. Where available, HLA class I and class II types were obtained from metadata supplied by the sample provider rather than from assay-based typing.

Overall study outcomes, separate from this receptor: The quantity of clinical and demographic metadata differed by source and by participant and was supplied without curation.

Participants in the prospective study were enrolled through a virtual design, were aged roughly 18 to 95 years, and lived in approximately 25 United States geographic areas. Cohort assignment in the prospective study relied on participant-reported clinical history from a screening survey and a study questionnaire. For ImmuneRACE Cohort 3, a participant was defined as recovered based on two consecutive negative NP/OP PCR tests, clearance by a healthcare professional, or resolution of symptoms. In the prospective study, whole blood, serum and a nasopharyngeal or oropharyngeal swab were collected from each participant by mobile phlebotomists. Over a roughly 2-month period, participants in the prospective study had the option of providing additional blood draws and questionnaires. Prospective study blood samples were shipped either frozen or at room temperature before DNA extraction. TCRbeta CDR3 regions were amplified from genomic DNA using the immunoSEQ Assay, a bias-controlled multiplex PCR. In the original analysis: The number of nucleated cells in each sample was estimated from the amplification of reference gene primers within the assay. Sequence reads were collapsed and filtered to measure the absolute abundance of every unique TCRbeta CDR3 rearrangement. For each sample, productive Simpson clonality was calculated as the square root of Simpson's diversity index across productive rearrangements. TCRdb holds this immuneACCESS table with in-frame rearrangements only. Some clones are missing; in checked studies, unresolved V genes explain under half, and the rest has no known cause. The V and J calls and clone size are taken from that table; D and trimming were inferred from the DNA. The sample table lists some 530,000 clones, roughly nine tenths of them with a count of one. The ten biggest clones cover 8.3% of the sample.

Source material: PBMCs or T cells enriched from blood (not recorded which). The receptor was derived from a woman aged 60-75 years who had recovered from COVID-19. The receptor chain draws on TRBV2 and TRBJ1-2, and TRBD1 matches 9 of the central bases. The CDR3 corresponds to CASSTGQGYGYTF. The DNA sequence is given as TGTGCCAGCAGTACAGGACAGGGGTATGGCTACACCTTC.